Below, 8 T cell receptor beta chains from the same sample are listed, as sequenced in a study of T cell responses to AZD1222 COVID-19 vaccine. Profiled with immunoSEQ multiplex PCR; TCRdb holds only in-frame clones, not every one. The repertoire has about 150,000 clones, around 90% of them found once; the top ten carry approximately 2%. This material consisted of peripheral blood, taken on day 0 of AZD1222 vaccination. These receptor sequences come from an adult in good health.

This chain links TRBV12-3 or TRBV12-4 with TRBJ2-5; perhaps TRBD2 as D (5 bases). The CDR3 has 13 residues. V was trimmed by 2 bases and J by 2 bases, leaving 6 bases between them. Here the CDR3 reads CASSLRDQETQYF. For the CDR3, the DNA is TGTGCCAGCAGTTTACGGGATCAAGAGACCCAGTACTTC.

In DNA form, the CDR3 reads TGTGCCAGCTCACCAGGGACAGGGGCTAACTATGGCTACACCTTC. It is translated as CASSPGTGANYGYTF. The chain links TRBV18 to TRBJ1-2, with TRBD1 matching over 10 bases. Germline CDR1 and CDR2: KGHSH and LQKENI. This CDR3 has 15 residues. V lost 2 bases, J lost 0 bases, and 0 bases stayed unmatched.

The J gene is TRBJ2-7, the V gene TRBV5-6; no clear D gene. The CDR3 is 12 amino acids. Trimming stripped 1 base from V and 4 bases from J, with 6 bases between. In germline, CDR1 is SGHDT, CDR2 YYEEEE. The CDR3 is CASSLYSYEQYF. CDR3 DNA sequence: TGTGCCAGCAGCTTGTACAGTTACGAGCAGTACTTC.

This chain joins TRBV30 and TRBJ1-1; D unclear. The CDR3 has 13 residues. Deletions cut 1 base from V and 1 base from J, with 7 bases between. CDR1 GTSNPN and CDR2 SVGIG come from the germline V gene (reference sequence). The CDR3 loop reads CAWSEHANTEAFF. As DNA, the CDR3 is TGTGCCTGGAGTGAGCACGCGAACACTGAAGCTTTCTTT.

V gene TRBV5-8 combines with J gene TRBJ2-7; TRBD2 agrees at 8 bases. The V and J ends lost 0 bases and 5 bases, in that order; junction bases with no gene match: 13. Germline V gene sequence: CDR1 SGHTS, CDR2 YDEGEE. The CDR3 has 17 residues. The CDR3 nucleotides read TGTGCCAGCAGCTTGGCCAGAGACCGGATCGGGGGGGACGAGCAGTACTTC. It encodes CASSLARDRIGGDEQYF.

The chain employs TRBV7-8 and TRBJ2-2, with D perhaps being TRBD1 or TRBD2 (5 bases each). Trimming stripped 5 bases from V and 1 base from J, with 8 bases between. This CDR3 is 14 amino acids long. Germline values: CDR1 SGHVS, CDR2 FQNEAQ. Here the CDR3 DNA reads TGTGCCAGCAGCCTGGGACGGAACACCGGGGAGCTGTTTTTT. Protein product: CASSLGRNTGELFF.

CDR3 DNA sequence: TGTGCCTGGAGTGTTGGGCAGTCGGATACGCAGTATTTT. This sequence encodes CAWSVGQSDTQYF. J is TRBJ2-3 and V is TRBV30; D is uncertain. The CDR3 runs 13 residues. Germline values: CDR1 GTSNPN, CDR2 SVGIG (reference sequence). V was cut by 0 bases and J by 6 bases, with 10 bases left in between. The full variable domain, its missing parts supplied by reference TRBV30 and TRBJ2-3, is SQTIHQWPATLVQPVGSPLSLECTVEGTSNPNLYWYRQAAGRGLQLLFYSVGIGQISSEVPQNLSASRPQDRQFILSSKKLLLSDSGFYLCAWSVGQSDTQYFGPGTRLTVL.

A single count supports this clone. V usage is TRBV15 and J usage is TRBJ2-5; the D gene is possibly TRBD2 (6 bases). This CDR3 has 15 amino acids. V lost 1 base to trimming and J lost 1 base, with 10 bases between them. Germline CDR1 is LNHNV and CDR2 is YYDKDF (reference sequence). The CDR3 DNA follows: TGTGCCACCAGCAGAGGGGGGGACTCCCAAGAGACCCAGTACTTC. Translating it yields CATSRGGDSQETQYF.